A selection of T cell receptor beta chains follows, all from one sample in a study of blood T cells in healthy people across ages. TCRdb reprocessed the 5' RACE reads with MiXCR, giving one entry per CDR3 protein. The repertoire consists of roughly 700,000 distinct CDR3 sequences, with 20% to 25% occurring once and the leading ten covering 9% to 9.5%. These sequences were also reported in another study, on T cells of mothers and their children.

The material sequenced was blood. The source of these receptors is a boy aged 5-17 years in good health. Each CDR3 is given with its conserved first and last residue. Each record gives: J gene, clone size, D gene, V gene, CDR3 protein, CDR3 DNA. A D gene is named only where the DNA matches it firmly. The size entry is marked missing in some rows and otherwise reads once, few, many or a size class.

J: TRBJ2-3; size: NA; D: TRBD2; V: TRBV20-1; CDR3: CSAPSGGSGDTQYF; DNA: TGCAGTGCCCCTAGCGGGGGGTCCGGAGATACGCAGTATTTT
J: TRBJ1-2; size: NA; D: TRBD1; V: TRBV6-4; CDR3: CASSETGAGTYGYTF; DNA: TGTGCCAGCAGTGAGACAGGGGCTGGCACCTATGGCTACACCTTC
J: TRBJ2-7; size: NA; D: TRBD2; V: TRBV28; CDR3: CASSFYGTSVVSYEQYF; DNA: TGTGCCAGCAGTTTCTACGGGACTAGCGTTGTCTCCTACGAGCAGTACTTC
J: TRBJ2-7; size: NA; D: NA; V: TRBV19; CDR3: CASRSSGSYYEQYF; DNA: TGTGCCAGTAGATCGAGCGGGTCCTACTACGAGCAGTACTTC
J: TRBJ2-5; size: NA; D: TRBD1; V: TRBV7-2; CDR3: CASRSRGHGETQYF; DNA: TGTGCCAGCAGGTCCAGGGGGCATGGAGAGACCCAGTACTTC
J: TRBJ2-1; size: few; D: NA; V: TRBV5-1; CDR3: CASSLEGGPYNEQFF; DNA: TGCGCCAGCAGCCTTGAGGGGGGGCCCTACAATGAGCAGTTCTTC
J: TRBJ1-5; size: NA; D: NA; V: TRBV6-1; CDR3: CASSERAILNQPQHF; DNA: TGTGCCAGCAGTGAACGGGCCATTCTCAATCAGCCCCAGCATTTT
J: TRBJ2-3; size: NA; D: NA; V: TRBV7-2; CDR3: CASSLRDLMSTDTQYF; DNA: TGTGCCAGCAGCTTACGGGATCTTATGAGCACAGATACGCAGTATTTT
J: TRBJ2-3; size: NA; D: NA; V: TRBV6-1; CDR3: CASSEGREADTQYF; DNA: TGTGCCAGCAGTGAAGGTAGAGAGGCAGATACGCAGTATTTT
J: TRBJ1-3; size: many; D: NA; V: TRBV7-9; CDR3: CASSPSSGNTIYF; DNA: TGTGCCAGCAGCCCAAGCTCTGGAAACACCATATATTTT
J: TRBJ2-7; size: NA; D: TRBD1; V: TRBV9; CDR3: CASSVAGGETYEQYF; DNA: TGTGCCAGCAGCGTTGCAGGGGGCGAGACCTACGAGCAGTACTTC
J: TRBJ2-1; size: NA; D: NA; V: TRBV20-1; CDR3: CSARSRGGGYNEQFF; DNA: TGCAGTGCTAGAAGTCGGGGCGGAGGGTACAATGAGCAGTTCTTC
J: TRBJ1-5; size: NA; D: NA; V: TRBV6-6; CDR3: CASNFYDQPQHF; DNA: TGTGCCAGTAATTTCTACGATCAGCCCCAGCATTTT
J: TRBJ2-2; size: few; D: NA; V: TRBV5-1; CDR3: CASRLGNGELFF; DNA: TGCGCCAGCAGACTCGGGAACGGGGAGCTGTTTTTT
J: TRBJ2-5; size: few; D: TRBD2; V: TRBV28; CDR3: CASGGRTSGRKTQYF; DNA: TGTGCCAGCGGTGGCCGGACTAGCGGGAGGAAGACCCAGTACTTC
J: TRBJ2-7; size: few; D: NA; V: TRBV5-1; CDR3: CASSLVYGVDEQYF; DNA: TGCGCCAGCAGCTTGGTGTATGGGGTCGACGAGCAGTACTTC
J: TRBJ2-3; size: few; D: NA; V: TRBV7-9; CDR3: CASSQQSGVGTDTQYF; DNA: TGTGCCAGCAGTCAACAAAGCGGCGTGGGGACAGATACGCAGTATTTT
J: TRBJ2-7; size: few; D: NA; V: TRBV4-1; CDR3: CASSQSTKREKSSYEQYF; DNA: TGCGCCAGCAGCCAATCGACGAAAAGGGAAAAAAGCTCCTACGAGCAGTACTTC
J: TRBJ1-1; size: NA; D: NA; V: TRBV10-3; CDR3: CAISDTGVGTEAFF; DNA: TGTGCCATCAGTGATACGGGGGTTGGGACCGAAGCTTTCTTT
J: TRBJ2-1; size: few; D: TRBD2; V: TRBV5-1; CDR3: CASSLSSGVANEQFF; DNA: TGCGCCAGCAGCTTGAGTAGCGGGGTTGCCAATGAGCAGTTCTTC
J: TRBJ2-6; size: NA; D: NA; V: TRBV20-1; CDR3: CSARPAGYGANVLTF; DNA: TGCAGTGCAAGACCAGCAGGGTACGGGGCCAACGTCCTGACTTTC
J: TRBJ1-3; size: few; D: NA; V: TRBV29-1; CDR3: CSVLSGLGNTIYF; DNA: TGCAGCGTGTTGTCGGGGCTCGGAAACACCATATATTTT
J: TRBJ2-3; size: NA; D: NA; V: TRBV12-3/TRBV12-4; CDR3: CASSVGARADTQYF; DNA: TGTGCCAGCAGTGTCGGAGCTAGAGCAGATACGCAATATTTT
J: TRBJ2-7; size: NA; D: TRBD2; V: TRBV12-3/TRBV12-4; CDR3: CASSLSPGLAGPGPYEQYF; DNA: TGTGCCAGCAGTTTATCCCCCGGACTAGCGGGCCCCGGGCCCTACGAGCAGTACTTC
J: TRBJ1-4; size: NA; D: NA; V: TRBV12-3/TRBV12-4; CDR3: CASSLGASQKLFF; DNA: TGTGCCAGCAGTTTAGGAGCATCTCAAAAACTGTTTTTT
J: TRBJ2-5; size: NA; D: NA; V: TRBV3-1; CDR3: CASSYTEYQETQYF; DNA: TGTGCCAGCAGTTATACAGAGTACCAAGAGACCCAGTACTTC
J: TRBJ2-1; size: NA; D: TRBD2; V: TRBV9; CDR3: CASSVGGGTSGYNEQFF; DNA: TGTGCCAGCAGCGTAGGCGGAGGGACTAGCGGGTACAATGAGCAGTTCTTC
J: TRBJ2-5; size: many; D: NA; V: TRBV15; CDR3: CATSDREKQETQYF; DNA: TGTGCCACCAGCGACCGGGAGAAACAAGAGACCCAGTACTTC
J: TRBJ2-1; size: few; D: TRBD2; V: TRBV10-3; CDR3: CAISERLAGAGEQFF; DNA: TGTGCCATCAGTGAGCGGCTAGCGGGGGCCGGTGAGCAGTTCTTC
J: TRBJ2-7; size: NA; D: TRBD1; V: TRBV10-3; CDR3: CAIGGKPGQGIPYEQYF; DNA: TGTGCCATCGGGGGGAAACCGGGACAGGGGATCCCCTACGAGCAGTACTTC
J: TRBJ2-3; size: NA; D: NA; V: TRBV9; CDR3: CASSVESATDAQYF; DNA: TGTGCCAGCAGCGTAGAATCGGCCACAGATGCGCAGTATTTT